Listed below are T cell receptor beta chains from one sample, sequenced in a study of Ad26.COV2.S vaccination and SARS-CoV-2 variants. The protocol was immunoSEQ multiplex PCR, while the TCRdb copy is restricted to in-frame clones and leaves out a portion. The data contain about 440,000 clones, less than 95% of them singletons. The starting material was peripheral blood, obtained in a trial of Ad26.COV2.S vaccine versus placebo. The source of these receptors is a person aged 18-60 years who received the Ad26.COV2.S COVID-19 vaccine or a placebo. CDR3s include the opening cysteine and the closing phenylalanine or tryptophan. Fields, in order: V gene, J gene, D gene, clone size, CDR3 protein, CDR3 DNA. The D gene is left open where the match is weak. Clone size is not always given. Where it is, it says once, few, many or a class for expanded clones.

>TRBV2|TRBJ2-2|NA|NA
CASSVERQPNTGELFF
TGTGCCAGCAGTGTCGAGCGGCAACCGAACACCGGGGAGCTGTTTTTT
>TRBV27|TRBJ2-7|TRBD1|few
CASRPPGQGVYEQYF
TGTGCCAGCAGACCCCCGGGACAGGGGGTGTACGAGCAGTACTTC
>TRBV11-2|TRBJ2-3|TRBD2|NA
CASSLARLAGGFNTQYF
TGTGCCAGCAGCTTAGCCCGTCTAGCGGGAGGGTTCAATACGCAGTATTTT
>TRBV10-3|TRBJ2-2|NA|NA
CAISEFGRGSGELFF
TGTGCCATCAGTGAATTTGGCAGGGGAAGCGGGGAGCTGTTTTTT
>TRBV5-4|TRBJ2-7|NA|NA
CASSLDGTRQYEQYF
TGTGCCAGCAGCTTGGATGGGACCCGACAATACGAGCAGTACTTC
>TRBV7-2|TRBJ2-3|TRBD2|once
CASSLGLAGGPSDTQYF
TGTGCCAGCAGCTTAGGACTAGCGGGAGGGCCTTCAGATACGCAGTATTTT
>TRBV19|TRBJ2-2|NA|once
CASSPGHANTGELFF
TGTGCCAGTAGTCCGGGACATGCGAACACCGGGGAGCTGTTTTTT
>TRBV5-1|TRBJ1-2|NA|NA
CASSLAGQGEKYGYTF
TGCGCCAGCAGCTTGGCTGGGCAGGGAGAGAAATATGGCTACACCTTC
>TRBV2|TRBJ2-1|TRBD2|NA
CASSEVAGGHNEQFF
TGTGCCAGCAGTGAAGTAGCGGGAGGTCACAATGAGCAGTTCTTC
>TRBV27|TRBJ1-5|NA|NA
CASSLSSGRGNQPQHF
TGTGCCAGCAGTCTCTCCTCGGGACGGGGCAATCAGCCCCAGCATTTT
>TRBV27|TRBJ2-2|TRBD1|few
CASKKHSDGQGASTGELFF
TGTGCCAGCAAAAAACACAGTGATGGACAGGGGGCAAGCACCGGGGAGCTGTTTTTT
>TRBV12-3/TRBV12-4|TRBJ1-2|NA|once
CASRQDQNYGYTF
TGTGCCAGCAGACAGGACCAGAACTATGGCTACACCTTC
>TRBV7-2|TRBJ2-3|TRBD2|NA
CASSFTRLAGGLDTQYF
TGTGCCAGCAGCTTCACACGACTAGCGGGAGGTCTAGATACGCAGTATTTT
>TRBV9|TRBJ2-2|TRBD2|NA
CASSVTSGRGTGELFF
TGTGCCAGCAGCGTAACTAGCGGGAGAGGAACCGGGGAGCTGTTTTTT
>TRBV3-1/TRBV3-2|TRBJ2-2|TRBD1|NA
CASSQATGVTGELFF
TGTGCCAGCAGCCAAGCTACAGGGGTCACCGGGGAGCTGTTTTTT
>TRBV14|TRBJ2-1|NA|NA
CASSWSYNEQFF
TGTGCCAGCAGTTGGAGTTACAATGAGCAGTTCTTC
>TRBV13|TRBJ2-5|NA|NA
CASTSLGSQETQYF
TGTGCCAGCACCTCGCTCGGGAGTCAAGAGACCCAGTACTTC
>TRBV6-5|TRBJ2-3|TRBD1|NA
CASRKGAYTDTQYF
TGTGCCAGCAGGAAGGGGGCCTACACAGATACGCAGTATTTT
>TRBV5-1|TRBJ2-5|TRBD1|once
CASSRGQGMRQETQYF
TGCGCCAGCAGCCGGGGACAGGGGATGCGACAAGAGACCCAGTACTTC
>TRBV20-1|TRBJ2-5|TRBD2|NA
CSASYSGRRGGETQYF
TGCAGTGCTAGTTATAGCGGGAGGCGGGGAGGAGAGACCCAGTACTTC
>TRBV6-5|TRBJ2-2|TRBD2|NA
CASRSGTVGELFF
TGTGCCAGCAGAAGCGGGACGGTCGGGGAGCTGTTTTTT
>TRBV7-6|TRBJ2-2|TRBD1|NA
CASSLKQGINTGELFF
TGTGCCAGCAGCCTAAAACAGGGGATAAACACCGGGGAGCTGTTTTTT